The 25 T cell receptor beta chains reported below all come from one sample, sequenced in a study of blood T cells in healthy people across ages. Combining a sample-barcoded 5' primer with a J-beta primer mix, a second PCR ran for roughly 6 to 11 cycles. TCRdb recomputed calls from the 5' RACE reads with MiXCR, one row per CDR3 protein. The sample has 750,000 to 950,000 distinct CDR3 sequences; 25% to 30% are singletons. These data are also associated with another study on T cells of mothers and their children.

The sample was blood. The receptors derive from a woman in her thirties or forties in good health.

This clonotype was seen at least ten times. The chain links TRBV24-1 to TRBJ2-3; D unresolved. The CDR3 consists of 13 residues. CDR1 is KGHDR, CDR2 SFDVKD, per germline. V lost 2 bases to trimming and J lost 4 bases, with 6 bases between them. In DNA, the CDR3 is TGTGCCACCAGTGATTATTCCCCAGATACGCAGTATTTT. Protein sequence: CATSDYSPDTQYF.

The chain joins TRBV5-1 to TRBJ2-7, with a weak D call TRBD1 (5 bases). The CDR3 consists of 15 residues. Between the trimmed V and J ends, which lost 0 bases and 5 bases, there was a span of 15 bases. Germline V gene sequence: CDR1 SGHRS, CDR2 YFSETQ. This CDR3 reads CASSLEGPTGDEQYF. In DNA, the CDR3 is TGCGCCAGCAGCTTGGAGGGGCCTACAGGCGACGAGCAGTACTTC.

This clonotype was seen a few times. Just one base apart from a much larger clone, this may be a read error. CDR3 DNA: TGTGCCAGCAGTCCTTCACTAGCGGGGAAGTGCGAGCAGTACTTC. Protein product: CASSPSLAGKCEQYF. The genes are TRBV6-6 and TRBJ2-7, with 10 bases that match TRBD2. This CDR3 is 15 amino acids long. V lost 5 bases to trimming and J lost 6 bases; unmatched junction nucleotides: 10. From germline, CDR1 is MNHNY and CDR2 SVGAGI (reference sequence).

This clonotype was seen at least ten times. This sequence joins TRBV7-2 and TRBJ1-4; D gene uncertain. Between the trimmed V and J ends, which lost 1 base and 6 bases, there was a span of 6 bases. The CDR3 runs to 13 residues. From germline, CDR1 is SGHTA and CDR2 FQGNSA. CDR3 amino acids: CASSLVADEKLFF. Written as DNA, the CDR3 is TGTGCCAGCAGCTTAGTGGCAGATGAAAAACTGTTTTTT.

The chain couples TRBV24-1 to TRBJ2-2; 8 bases map to TRBD1. This CDR3 is built from 17 residues. Trimming at V came to 2 bases and at J to 1 base, leaving 5 bases not matched to a gene. CDR1 is KGHDR and CDR2 is SFDVKD in the germline V gene. CDR3 sequence (DNA): TGTGCCACCAGTGATTCGAGGGACAGGAGGAACACCGGGGAGCTGTTTTTT. This sequence encodes CATSDSRDRRNTGELFF.

This clonotype was observed a handful of times. The chain joins TRBV9 to TRBJ1-2; a weak D match, TRBD1 (6 bases). With 3 bases removed from V and 4 bases from J, the gap between germline ends came to 10 bases. The CDR3 sequence is 13 residues long. Germline CDR1 and CDR2: SGDLS and YYNGEE. The CDR3 DNA is TGTGCCAGCAGCGACAGGGAGGCCTATGGCTACACCTTC. Translating it yields CASSDREAYGYTF.

The rearrangement uses TRBV4-3 and TRBJ2-3, with TRBD2 as a possible D gene (6 bases). CDR3 size: 16 residues. Germline CDR1 is LGHNA and CDR2 is YSLEER. V dropped 3 bases and J dropped 0 bases, with 13 bases sitting between them. The CDR3 loop reads CASSQVTSPSTDTQYF. Here the CDR3 DNA reads TGCGCCAGCAGCCAGGTCACTAGCCCCAGCACAGATACGCAGTATTTT.

This clonotype was observed a single time. J is TRBJ2-1 and V is TRBV29-1; 15 nucleotides agree with TRBD2. CDR3 length: 13 residues. CDR1 and CDR2 (germline): SQVTM, ANQGSEA. The junction had 3 bases not matched to a gene; V was cut back by 6 bases and J by 9 bases. CDR3 loop: CSVGLAGGTEQFF. In DNA form, the CDR3 reads TGCAGCGTCGGACTAGCGGGAGGGACTGAGCAGTTCTTC.

The rearrangement joins TRBV4-1 to TRBJ1-1; D is uncertain. The CDR3 is made up of 14 amino acids. The V end was cut by 1 base, the J end by 4 bases, with 10 bases between. The germline V gene encodes CDR1 MGHRA and CDR2 YSYEKL. CDR3 region: CASSQGGKVTEAFF. The CDR3 nucleotides are TGCGCCAGCAGCCAAGGGGGTAAAGTCACTGAAGCTTTCTTT.

Many counts were recorded for this clonotype. The CDR3 here is CASSYEQGYEQYF. In DNA, the CDR3 is TGTGCCAGCAGTTACGAACAGGGTTACGAGCAGTACTTC. This chain links TRBV7-6 with TRBJ2-7, with D possibly being TRBD1 (6 bases). CDR3 length: 13 amino acids. V was cut by 6 bases and J by 4 bases, with 13 bases left in between. Germline V lookup: CDR1 SGHVS, CDR2 FNYEAQ.

Concerning this clonotype itself: A much larger clone sits a single nucleotide away, making a read error possible. The J gene is TRBJ2-7, the V gene TRBV29-1, with D possibly TRBD2 on 6 matching bases. The CDR3 has 13 residues. In germline, CDR1 is SQVTM, CDR2 ANQGSEA. Here the CDR3 reads CSVDQGGSYGQYF. The CDR3 DNA reads TGCAGCGTTGACCAGGGAGGCTCCTACGGGCAGTACTTC.

The rearrangement uses TRBV5-1 and TRBJ2-7; D not resolved. In germline, CDR1 is SGHRS, CDR2 YFSETQ. The length of the CDR3 is 13 residues. Trimming left V 4 bases short and J 5 bases short, with 13 bases between. The CDR3 DNA reads TGCGCCAGCAGCCGGGCGGATTTCCACGAGCAGTACTTC. This encodes CASSRADFHEQYF.

This clonotype was seen many times. V usage is TRBV29-1 and J usage is TRBJ1-1; 10 bases agree with TRBD1. Per germline, CDR1 SQVTM and CDR2 ANQGSEA. V gave up 4 bases and J gave up 6 bases; unmatched junction bases: 2. The CDR3 length is 12 residues. DNA for the CDR3: TGCAGCGTTGTGGACAGGGGGGCTGAAGCTTTCTTT. It translates to CSVVDRGAEAFF.

There are a few counts of this clonotype. This chain uses TRBV9 with TRBJ1-2; D unresolved. The CDR3 extends over 14 amino acids. Germline V gene data show CDR1 as SGDLS and CDR2 as YYNGEE. V gave up 4 bases and J gave up 4 bases, with 14 bases separating them. As DNA, the CDR3 is TGTGCCAGCAGCTCACGCCACGGTACCTATGGCTACACCTTC. Translation: CASSSRHGTYGYTF.

This clonotype has a handful of counts. Being one base from a much bigger clone, this may be a read error. The genes are TRBV28 and TRBJ1-2; D call uncertain. CDR3 length equals 13 residues. Germline assignment: CDR1 MDHEN and CDR2 SYDVKM. V gave up 6 bases and J gave up 0 bases, with 8 bases separating them. The CDR3 spells CASRRPPNYGYTF. DNA for the CDR3: TGTGCCAGCAGGCGGCCGCCTAACTATGGCTACACCTTC.

The chain has TRBV6-1 and TRBJ2-6; 8 bases are a match to TRBD2. Germline values: CDR1 MNHNS, CDR2 SASEGT. The V gene end was trimmed by 5 bases and the J gene end by 0 bases; junction bases not matched to a gene: 6. The CDR3 totals 17 residues. CDR3 in DNA: TGTGCCAGCAGTCTAGCGGGTGAAAGCTCTGGGGCCAACGTCCTGACTTTC. Protein: CASSLAGESSGANVLTF.

The sample holds many counts of this clonotype. The chain couples TRBV29-1 to TRBJ2-1, with TRBD1 identical over 9 bases. CDR3 size: 12 residues. V was clipped by 4 bases and J by 9 bases; unmatched bases: 4. Germline CDR1 is SQVTM and CDR2 is ANQGSEA. CDR3 loop: CSVAGTGSEQFF. CDR3 in DNA: TGCAGCGTTGCTGGGACAGGGTCTGAGCAGTTCTTC.

In this sample, this clonotype turned up a few times. The V call is TRBV10-3, the J call TRBJ1-5; TRBD1 might be the D (6 bases). Germline assignment: CDR1 ENHRY and CDR2 SYGVKD. V was trimmed by 0 bases and J by 4 bases, leaving 10 bases between them. CDR3 length equals 15 residues. CDR3 region: CAISESGTPNQPQHF. The CDR3, as DNA: TGTGCCATCAGTGAGTCCGGGACACCAAATCAGCCCCAGCATTTT.

This clonotype occurred many times. The chain has TRBV12-3 or TRBV12-4 and TRBJ1-4; the D is unclear. This CDR3 comprises 15 residues. V shed 6 bases and J shed 6 bases, with 17 bases lying between them. DNA of the CDR3: TGTGCCAGCAGCCTACGGTCAGGTTCCCATGAAAAACTGTTTTTT. This sequence encodes CASSLRSGSHEKLFF.

This clonotype came up many times. The V call is TRBV28, the J call TRBJ2-3; a possible D gene is TRBD2 (5 bases). The CDR3 totals 13 residues. Germline CDR1 and CDR2: MDHEN and SYDVKM. The V end lost 6 bases, the J end lost 2 bases, and 9 bases lay between the germline ends. The CDR3 region is CASSLRDTDTQYF. DNA of the CDR3: TGTGCCAGCAGCCTTCGGGACACAGATACGCAGTATTTT.

This clonotype has a count of ten or more. The chain joins TRBV4-2 to TRBJ2-7; possibly TRBD1 for D (5 bases). V was cut by 2 bases and J by 3 bases, with 11 bases left in between. The CDR3 length is 14 residues. Germline loops: CDR1 LGHNA, CDR2 YNFKEQ. The CDR3 sequence: CASSQQKRGYEQYF. As DNA, the CDR3 is TGTGCCAGCAGCCAACAGAAAAGGGGCTACGAGCAGTACTTC.

This clonotype was detected a few times. The genes are TRBV7-2 and TRBJ1-5; 7 positions agree with TRBD1. In germline, CDR1 is SGHTA, CDR2 FQGNSA. With V trimmed by 5 bases and J by 4 bases, 8 bases remained unmatched. This CDR3 is built from 15 residues. As DNA, the CDR3 is TGTGCCAGCAGCAGCCGCCAGGGGGGTAATCAGCCCCAGCATTTT. Translated, it gives CASSSRQGGNQPQHF.

This clonotype was detected a few times. V usage is TRBV4-1 and J usage is TRBJ2-1; 10 bases match TRBD2. The germline V gene encodes CDR1 MGHRA and CDR2 YSYEKL. With 0 bases clipped from V and 8 bases from J, the junction kept 10 bases outside the gene matches. CDR3 length: 17 amino acids. In DNA, the CDR3 is TGCGCCAGCAGCCAAGATGGTAGCGGGGGGCTATTAGATGAGCAGTTCTTC. Its protein product is CASSQDGSGGLLDEQFF.

A few counts support this clonotype. This sequence joins TRBV9 and TRBJ2-1; no clear D. The length of the CDR3 is 14 residues. Between the trimmed V and J ends, which lost 3 bases and 3 bases, there was a span of 10 bases. Germline V gene sequence: CDR1 SGDLS, CDR2 YYNGEE. The CDR3 region is CASSAGHHYNEQFF. The CDR3 DNA sequence: TGTGCCAGCAGCGCTGGGCACCACTACAATGAGCAGTTCTTC. The full variable domain, completed using reference TRBV9 and TRBJ2-1, is DSGVTQTPKHLITATGQRVTLRCSPRSGDLSVYWYQQSLDQGLQFLIQYYNGEERAKGNILERFSAQQFPDLHSELNLSSLELGDSALYFCASSAGHHYNEQFFGPGTRLTVL.

CDR3 sequence: CASSYTGTTQAFF. CDR3 DNA sequence: TGTGCCAGCAGTTACACCGGAACCACCCAAGCTTTCTTT. This sequence joins TRBV6-2 or TRBV6-3 and TRBJ1-1; no clear D gene. Per germline, CDR1 MNHEY and CDR2 SVGEGT. V lost 2 bases to trimming and J lost 9 bases, with 13 bases between them. There are 13 residues in the CDR3.